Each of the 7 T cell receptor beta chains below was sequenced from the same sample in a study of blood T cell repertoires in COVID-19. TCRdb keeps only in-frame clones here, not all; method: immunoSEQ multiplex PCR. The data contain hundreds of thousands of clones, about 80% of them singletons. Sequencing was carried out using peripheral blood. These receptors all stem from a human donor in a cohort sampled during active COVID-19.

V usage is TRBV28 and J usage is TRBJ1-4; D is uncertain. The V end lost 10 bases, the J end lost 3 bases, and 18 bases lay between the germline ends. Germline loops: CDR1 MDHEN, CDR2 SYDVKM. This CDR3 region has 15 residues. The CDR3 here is CATSLPAIANEKLFF. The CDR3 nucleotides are TGTGCCACCTCCCTGCCTGCCATAGCTAATGAAAAACTGTTTTTT. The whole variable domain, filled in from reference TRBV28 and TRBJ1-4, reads DVKVTQSSRYLVKRTGEKVFLECVQDMDHENMFWYRQDPGLGLRLIYFSYDVKMKEKGDIPEGYSVSREKKERFSLILESASTNQTSMYLCATSLPAIANEKLFFGSGTQLSVL.

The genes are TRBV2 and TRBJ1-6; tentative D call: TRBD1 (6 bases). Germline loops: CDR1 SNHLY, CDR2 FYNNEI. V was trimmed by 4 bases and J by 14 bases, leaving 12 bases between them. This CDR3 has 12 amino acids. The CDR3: CASSANRESLHF. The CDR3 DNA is TGTGCCAGCAGTGCCAACAGGGAATCCCTCCACTTT.

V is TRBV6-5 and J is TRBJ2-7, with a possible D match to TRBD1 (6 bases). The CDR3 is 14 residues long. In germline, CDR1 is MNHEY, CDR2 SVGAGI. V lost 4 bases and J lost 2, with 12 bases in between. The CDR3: CASSWHRETYEQYF. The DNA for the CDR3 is TGTGCCAGCAGTTGGCACAGGGAAACCTACGAGCAGTACTTC.

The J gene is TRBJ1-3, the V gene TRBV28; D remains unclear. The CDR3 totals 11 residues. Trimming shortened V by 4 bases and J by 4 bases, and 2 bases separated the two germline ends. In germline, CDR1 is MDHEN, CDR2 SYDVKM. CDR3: CASSSGNTIYF. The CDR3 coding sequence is TGTGCCAGCAGTTCAGGAAACACCATATATTTT.

The CDR3 nucleotides are TGTGCCAGCAGTGAACCACGAGCGAACACCGGGGAGCTGTTTTTT. This translates into CASSEPRANTGELFF. The chain is built from TRBV2 and TRBJ2-2; D is uncertain. The CDR3 sequence is 15 residues long. V was shortened by 2 bases and J by 0 bases, with 7 bases between the two germline ends. Germline lookup yields CDR1 SNHLY and CDR2 FYNNEI.

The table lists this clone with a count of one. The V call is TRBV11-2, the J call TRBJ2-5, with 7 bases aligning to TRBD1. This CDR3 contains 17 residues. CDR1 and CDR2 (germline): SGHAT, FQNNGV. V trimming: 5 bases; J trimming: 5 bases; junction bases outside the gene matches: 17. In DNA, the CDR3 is TGTGCCAGCAGCCCCCGGACAGGTTTTACGATAGGTGAGACCCAGTACTTC. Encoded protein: CASSPRTGFTIGETQYF.

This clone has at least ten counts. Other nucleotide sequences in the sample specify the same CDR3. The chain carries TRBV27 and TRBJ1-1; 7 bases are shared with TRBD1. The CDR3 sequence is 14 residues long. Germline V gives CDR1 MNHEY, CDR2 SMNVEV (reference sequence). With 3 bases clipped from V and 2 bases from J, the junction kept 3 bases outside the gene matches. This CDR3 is CASSFGTANTEAFF. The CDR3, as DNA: TGTGCCAGCAGTTTCGGGACAGCTAACACTGAAGCTTTCTTT.